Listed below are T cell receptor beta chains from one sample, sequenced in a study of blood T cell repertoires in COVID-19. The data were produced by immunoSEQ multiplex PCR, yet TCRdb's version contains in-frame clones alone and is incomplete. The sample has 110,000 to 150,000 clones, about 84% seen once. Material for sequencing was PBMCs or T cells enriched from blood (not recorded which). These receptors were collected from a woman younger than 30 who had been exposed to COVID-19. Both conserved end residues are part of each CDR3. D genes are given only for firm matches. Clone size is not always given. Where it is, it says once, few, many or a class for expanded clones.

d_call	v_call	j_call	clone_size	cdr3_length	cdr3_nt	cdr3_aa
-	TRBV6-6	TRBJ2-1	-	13	TGTGCCAGCAGTTATCACTATTTGAATGAGCAGTTCTTC	CASSYHYLNEQFF
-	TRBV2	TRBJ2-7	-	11	TGTGCCAGCAGTGATACCTACGAGCAGTACTTC	CASSDTYEQYF
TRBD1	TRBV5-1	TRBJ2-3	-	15	TGCGCCAGCAGCATACGGACAGGGAGCACAGATACGCAGTATTTT	CASSIRTGSTDTQYF
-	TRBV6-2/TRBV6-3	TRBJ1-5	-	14	TGTGCCAGCAGTTACGTTTCGGTTTTCCAGCCCCAGCATTTT	CASSYVSVFQPQHF
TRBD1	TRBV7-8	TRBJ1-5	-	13	TGTGCCAGCAGGGGACAGGGAAATCAGCCCCAGCATTTT	CASRGQGNQPQHF
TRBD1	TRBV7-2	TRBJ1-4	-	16	TGTGCCAGCAGCTTAGCAGTAGGACAGGGCAATGAAAAACTGTTTTTT	CASSLAVGQGNEKLFF
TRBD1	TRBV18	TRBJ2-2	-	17	TGTGCCAGCTCACCCCCGGGACAGGGGACGAACACCGGGGAGCTGTTTTTT	CASSPPGQGTNTGELFF
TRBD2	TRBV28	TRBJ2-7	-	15	TGTGCCAGCAGTTTAATGCCGGGAGGGGTCTACGAGCAGTACTTC	CASSLMPGGVYEQYF
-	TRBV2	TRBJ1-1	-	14	TGTGCCAGCAGTCGACAGGCGATGAACACTGAAGCTTTCTTT	CASSRQAMNTEAFF
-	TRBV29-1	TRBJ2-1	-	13	TGCAGCGTTGAAGAACCCCCGCGGGATGAGCAGTTCTTC	CSVEEPPRDEQFF
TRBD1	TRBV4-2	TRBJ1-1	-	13	TGTGCCAGCAGCCAAGAGTGGGACAGAGAAGCTTTCTTT	CASSQEWDREAFF
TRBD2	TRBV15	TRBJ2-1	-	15	TGTGCCACCAGCAGGGATAGCGGGACCTACAATGAGCAGTTCTTC	CATSRDSGTYNEQFF
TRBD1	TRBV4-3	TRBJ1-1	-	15	TGCGCCAGCAGCCAAGTCGAGGGGGCATTCACTGAAGCTTTCTTT	CASSQVEGAFTEAFF
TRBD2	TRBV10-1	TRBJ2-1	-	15	TGCGCCAGCAGTGAGTCCGGGACTAGCGGTCTGGGGCAGTTCTTC	CASSESGTSGLGQFF
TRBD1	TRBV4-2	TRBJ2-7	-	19	TGTGCCAGCAGCCAAGTCCCAACAAACCTACAGGGGCCCGCCTACGAGCAGTACTTC	CASSQVPTNLQGPAYEQYF
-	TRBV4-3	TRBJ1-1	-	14	TGCGCCAGCAGCCAGGGGGGAGGAGCAACTGAAGCTTTCTTT	CASSQGGGATEAFF
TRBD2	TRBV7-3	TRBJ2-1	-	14	TGTGCCAGCAACAGCGGGAGCTCCTACAATGAGCAGTTCTTC	CASNSGSSYNEQFF
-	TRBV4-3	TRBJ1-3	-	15	TGCGCCAGCAGCCAAGATTCCGGAGACGGAAACACCATATATTTT	CASSQDSGDGNTIYF
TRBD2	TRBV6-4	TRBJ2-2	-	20	TGTGCCAGCAGTGACTTCTTGGCTAGCGGGAGGCCCCCGAACACCGGGGAGCTGTTTTTT	CASSDFLASGRPPNTGELFF
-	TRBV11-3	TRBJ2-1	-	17	TGTGCCAGCAGCTCTAGAGGGGGAGAGAGCTCCTACAATGAGCAGTTCTTC	CASSSRGGESSYNEQFF
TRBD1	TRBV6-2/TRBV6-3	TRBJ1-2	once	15	TGTGCCAGCAGTTATTGGACAGGGACGTCCTATGGCTACACCTTC	CASSYWTGTSYGYTF
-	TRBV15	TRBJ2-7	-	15	TGTGCCACCAGCAGAGATCCCCAACTACGTTACGAGCAGTACTTC	CATSRDPQLRYEQYF
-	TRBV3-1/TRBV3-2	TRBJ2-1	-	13	TGTGCCAGCAGCCAAGAGATGGCCAATGAGCAGTTCTTC	CASSQEMANEQFF